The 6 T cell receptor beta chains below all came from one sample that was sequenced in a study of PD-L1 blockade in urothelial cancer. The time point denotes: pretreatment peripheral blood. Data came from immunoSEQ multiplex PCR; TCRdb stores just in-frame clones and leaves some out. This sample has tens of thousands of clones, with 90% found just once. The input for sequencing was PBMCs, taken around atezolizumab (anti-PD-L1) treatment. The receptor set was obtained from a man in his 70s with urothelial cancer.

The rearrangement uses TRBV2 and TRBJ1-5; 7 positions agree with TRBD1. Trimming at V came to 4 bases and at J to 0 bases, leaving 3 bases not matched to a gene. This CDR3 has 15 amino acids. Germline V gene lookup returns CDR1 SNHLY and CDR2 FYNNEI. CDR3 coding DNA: TGTGCCAGCAGTGGAGGGACAGCTAGCAATCAGCCCCAGCATTTT. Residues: CASSGGTASNQPQHF. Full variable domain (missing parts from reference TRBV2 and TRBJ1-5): EPEVTQTPSHQVTQMGQEVILRCVPISNHLYFYWYRQILGQKVEFLVSFYNNEISEKSEIFDDQFSVERPDGSNFTLKIRSTKLEDSAMYFCASSGGTASNQPQHFGDGTRLSIL.

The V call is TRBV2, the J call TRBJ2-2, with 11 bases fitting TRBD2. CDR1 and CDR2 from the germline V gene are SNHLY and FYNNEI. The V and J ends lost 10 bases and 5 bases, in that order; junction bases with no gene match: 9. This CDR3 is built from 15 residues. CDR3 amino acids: CANSLAGGGTGELFF. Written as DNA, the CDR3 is TGTGCCAACAGCCTAGCGGGAGGTGGAACCGGGGAGCTGTTTTTT.

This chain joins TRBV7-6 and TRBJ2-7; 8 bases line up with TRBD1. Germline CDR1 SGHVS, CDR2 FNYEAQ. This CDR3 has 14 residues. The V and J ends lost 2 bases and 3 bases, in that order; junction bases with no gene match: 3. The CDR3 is CASSLWDRRYEQYF. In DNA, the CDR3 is TGTGCCAGCAGCTTATGGGACAGGCGCTACGAGCAGTACTTC.

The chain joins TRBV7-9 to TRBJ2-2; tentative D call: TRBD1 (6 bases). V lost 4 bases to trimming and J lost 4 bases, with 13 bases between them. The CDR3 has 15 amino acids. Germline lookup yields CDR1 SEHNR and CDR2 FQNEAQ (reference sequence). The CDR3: CASSSTGISTGELFF. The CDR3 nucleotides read TGTGCCAGCAGCTCAACAGGGATATCCACCGGGGAGCTGTTTTTT.

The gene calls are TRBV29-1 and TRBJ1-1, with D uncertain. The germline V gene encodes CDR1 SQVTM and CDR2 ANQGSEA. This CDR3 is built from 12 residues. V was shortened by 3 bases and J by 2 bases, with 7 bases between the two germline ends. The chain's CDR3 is CSVDAGNTEAFF. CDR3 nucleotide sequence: TGCAGCGTTGACGCGGGAAACACTGAAGCTTTCTTT.

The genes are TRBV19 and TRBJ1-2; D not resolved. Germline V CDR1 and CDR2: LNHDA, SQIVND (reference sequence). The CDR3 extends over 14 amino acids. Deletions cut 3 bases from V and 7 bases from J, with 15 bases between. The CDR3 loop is CASSITVSGGGYTF. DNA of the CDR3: TGTGCCAGTAGTATTACGGTTAGCGGCGGTGGCTACACCTTC. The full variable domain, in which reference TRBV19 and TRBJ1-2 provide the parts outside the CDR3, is DGGITQSPKYLFRKEGQNVTLSCEQNLNHDAMYWYRQDPGQGLRLIYYSQIVNDFQKGDIAEGYSVSREKKESFPLTVTSAQKNPTAFYLCASSITVSGGGYTFGSGTRLTVV.